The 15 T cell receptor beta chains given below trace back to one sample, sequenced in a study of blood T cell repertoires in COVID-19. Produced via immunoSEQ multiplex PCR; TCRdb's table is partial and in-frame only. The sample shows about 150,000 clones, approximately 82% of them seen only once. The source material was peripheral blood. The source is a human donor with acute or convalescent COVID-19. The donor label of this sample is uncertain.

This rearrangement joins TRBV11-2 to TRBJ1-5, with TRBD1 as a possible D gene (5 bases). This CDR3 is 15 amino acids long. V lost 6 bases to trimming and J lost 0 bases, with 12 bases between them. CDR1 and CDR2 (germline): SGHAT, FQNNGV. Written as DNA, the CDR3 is TGTGCCAGCAGTTACTCACAGGATAGCAATCAGCCCCAGCATTTT. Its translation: CASSYSQDSNQPQHF.

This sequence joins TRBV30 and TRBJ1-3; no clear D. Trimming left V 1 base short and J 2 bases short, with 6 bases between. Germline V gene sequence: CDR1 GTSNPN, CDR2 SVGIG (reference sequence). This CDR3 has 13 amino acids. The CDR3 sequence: CAWSDGAGNTIYF. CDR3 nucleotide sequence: TGTGCCTGGAGTGACGGGGCTGGAAACACCATATATTTT.

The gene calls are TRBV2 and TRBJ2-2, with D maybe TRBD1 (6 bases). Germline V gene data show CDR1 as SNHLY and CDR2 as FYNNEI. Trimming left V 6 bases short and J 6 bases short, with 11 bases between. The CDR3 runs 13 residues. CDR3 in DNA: TGTGCCAGCAGGCAAGGGGGTCCCGGGGAGCTGTTTTTT. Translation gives CASRQGGPGELFF.

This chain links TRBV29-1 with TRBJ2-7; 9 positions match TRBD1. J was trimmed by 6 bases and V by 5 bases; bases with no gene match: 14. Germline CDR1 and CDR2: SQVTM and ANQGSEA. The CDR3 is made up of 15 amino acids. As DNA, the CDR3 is TGCAGCGTTTTCTTGCCGGGACAGGGATTGTTCGAGCAGTACTTC. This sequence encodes CSVFLPGQGLFEQYF.

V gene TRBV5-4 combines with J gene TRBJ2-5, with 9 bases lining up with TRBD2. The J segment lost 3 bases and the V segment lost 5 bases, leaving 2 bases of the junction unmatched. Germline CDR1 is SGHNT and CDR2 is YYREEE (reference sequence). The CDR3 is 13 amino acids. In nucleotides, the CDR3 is TGTGCCAGCAGTCGGACTAGCGAAGAGACCCAGTACTTC. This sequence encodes CASSRTSEETQYF. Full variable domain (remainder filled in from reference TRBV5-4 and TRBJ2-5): ETGVTQSPTHLIKTRGQQVTLRCSSQSGHNTVSWYQQALGQGPQFIFQYYREEENGRGNFPPRFSGLQFPNYSSELNVNALELDDSALYLCASSRTSEETQYFGPGTRLLVL.

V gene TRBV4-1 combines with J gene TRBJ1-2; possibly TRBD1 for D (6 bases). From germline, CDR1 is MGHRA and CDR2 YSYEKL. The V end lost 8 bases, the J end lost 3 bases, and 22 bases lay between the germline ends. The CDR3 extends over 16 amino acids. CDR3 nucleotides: TGCGCCAGCTCCCCGCAGGACAGCAACTCCTACTATGGCTACACCTTC. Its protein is CASSPQDSNSYYGYTF.

CDR3 bases: TGTGCCAGCAGTGAAGGCCAGGCAGGGGCAACTAATGAAAAACTGTTTTTT. It yields the protein CASSEGQAGATNEKLFF. The V and J genes are TRBV25-1 and TRBJ1-4; D is perhaps TRBD1 (6 bases). V was clipped by 2 bases and J by 0 bases, with 13 bases between them. The CDR3 is 17 residues long. The germline gives CDR1 MGHDK, CDR2 SYGVNS.

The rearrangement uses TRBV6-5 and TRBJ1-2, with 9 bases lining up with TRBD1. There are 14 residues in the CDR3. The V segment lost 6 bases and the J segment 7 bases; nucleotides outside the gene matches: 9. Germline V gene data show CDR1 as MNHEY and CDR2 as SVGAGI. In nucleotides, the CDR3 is TGTGCCAGCAGAAAAGGACAGGGGATTAGTGGCTACACCTTC. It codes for CASRKGQGISGYTF.

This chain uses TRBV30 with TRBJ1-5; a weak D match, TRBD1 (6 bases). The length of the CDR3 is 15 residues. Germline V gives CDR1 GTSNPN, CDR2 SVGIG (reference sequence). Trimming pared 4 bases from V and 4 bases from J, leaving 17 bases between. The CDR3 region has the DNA TGTGCCTGGAACGCAGGGACACCCGGAAATCAGCCCCAGCATTTT. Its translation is CAWNAGTPGNQPQHF.

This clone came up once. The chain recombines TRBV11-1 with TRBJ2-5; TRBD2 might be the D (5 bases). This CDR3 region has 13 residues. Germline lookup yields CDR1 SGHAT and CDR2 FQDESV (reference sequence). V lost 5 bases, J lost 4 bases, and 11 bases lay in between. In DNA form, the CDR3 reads TGTGCCAGCAGCCAAACTAGTTCAGAGACCCAGTACTTC. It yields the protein CASSQTSSETQYF.

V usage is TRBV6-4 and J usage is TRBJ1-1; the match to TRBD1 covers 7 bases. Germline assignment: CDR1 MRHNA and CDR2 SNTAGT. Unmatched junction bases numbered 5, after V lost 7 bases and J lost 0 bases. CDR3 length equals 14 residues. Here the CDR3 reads CASKMGQMNTEAFF. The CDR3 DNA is TGTGCCAGCAAGATGGGACAGATGAACACTGAAGCTTTCTTT.

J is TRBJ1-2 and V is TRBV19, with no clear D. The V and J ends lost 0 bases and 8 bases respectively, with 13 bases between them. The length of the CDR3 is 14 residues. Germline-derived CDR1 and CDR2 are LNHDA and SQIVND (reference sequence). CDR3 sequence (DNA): TGTGCCAGTAGTATAGATCGTCGGGGAAGCGGCTACACCTTC. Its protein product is CASSIDRRGSGYTF.

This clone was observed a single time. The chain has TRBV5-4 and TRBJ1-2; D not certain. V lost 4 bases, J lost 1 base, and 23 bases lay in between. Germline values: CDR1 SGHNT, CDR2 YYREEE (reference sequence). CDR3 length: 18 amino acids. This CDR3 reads CASSPDSGYGNVNYGYTF. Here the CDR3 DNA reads TGTGCCAGCAGCCCTGACTCGGGGTACGGGAATGTTAACTATGGCTACACCTTC.

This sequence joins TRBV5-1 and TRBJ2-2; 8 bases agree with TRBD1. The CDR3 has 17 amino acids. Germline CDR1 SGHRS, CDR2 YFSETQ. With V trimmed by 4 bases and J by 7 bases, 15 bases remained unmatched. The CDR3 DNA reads TGCGCCAGCAGCGCCCGGACAGGGACGAGGGGGGTCGGGGAGCTGTTTTTT. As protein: CASSARTGTRGVGELFF.

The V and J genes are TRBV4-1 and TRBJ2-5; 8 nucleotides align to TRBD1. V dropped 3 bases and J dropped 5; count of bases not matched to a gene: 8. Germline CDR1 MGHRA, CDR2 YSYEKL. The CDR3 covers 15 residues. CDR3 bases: TGCGCCAGCAGCCAGACCCAGGGGGCGGAGGAGACCCAGTACTTC. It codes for CASSQTQGAEETQYF.